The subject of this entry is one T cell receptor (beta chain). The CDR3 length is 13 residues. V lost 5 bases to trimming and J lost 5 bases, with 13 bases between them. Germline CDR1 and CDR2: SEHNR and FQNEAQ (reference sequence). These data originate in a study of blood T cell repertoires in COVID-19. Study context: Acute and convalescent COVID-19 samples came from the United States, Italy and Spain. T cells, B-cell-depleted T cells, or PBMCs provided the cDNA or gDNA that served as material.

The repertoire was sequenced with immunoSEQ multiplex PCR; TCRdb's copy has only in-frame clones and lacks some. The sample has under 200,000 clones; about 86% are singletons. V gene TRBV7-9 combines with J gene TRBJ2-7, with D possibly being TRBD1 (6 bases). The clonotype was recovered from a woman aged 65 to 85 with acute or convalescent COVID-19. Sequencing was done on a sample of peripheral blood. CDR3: CASSHRDTHEQYF. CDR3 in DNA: TGTGCCAGCAGCCACCGGGACACCCACGAGCAGTACTTC.